Shown below are 17 T cell receptor beta chains from a single sample sequenced in a study of blood T cell repertoires in COVID-19. The protocol was immunoSEQ multiplex PCR, while the TCRdb copy is restricted to in-frame clones and leaves out a portion. This sample has 210,000 or so clones, with about nine tenths found just once. The specimen sequenced was peripheral blood. These receptor sequences come from a man aged 25 to 45 with COVID-19, enrolled during active disease.

This chain links TRBV5-1 with TRBJ1-4; 7 bases line up with TRBD1. The CDR3 length is 13 residues. Unmatched junction bases numbered 8, after V lost 4 bases and J lost 11 bases. Per the germline V gene, CDR1 is SGHRS and CDR2 is YFSETQ. CDR3 coding DNA: TGCGCCAGCAGCCCAGGGACAGCATCTAAACTGTTTTTT. Translation gives CASSPGTASKLFF.

This chain uses TRBV28 with TRBJ2-7; a possible D gene is TRBD2 (6 bases). V dropped 9 bases and J dropped 2 bases, with 14 bases sitting between them. Germline-derived CDR1 and CDR2 are MDHEN and SYDVKM. This CDR3 contains 13 residues. CDR3 region: CASTGTSPYEQYF. As DNA, the CDR3 is TGTGCCAGTACCGGGACTTCCCCCTACGAGCAGTACTTC.

The chain is built from TRBV28 and TRBJ2-5, with 7 bases aligning to TRBD1. This CDR3 comprises 15 residues. Germline CDR1 MDHEN, CDR2 SYDVKM. Trimming at V came to 4 bases and at J to 6 bases, leaving 11 bases not matched to a gene. The CDR3 nucleotides read TGTGCCAGCAGTTCCCTAAGGGACAGTTGGAAGACCCAGTACTTC. The encoded protein is CASSSLRDSWKTQYF.

Comment on this clone: A read error may produce the germline difference seen at one junction end. The chain uses TRBV6-2 or TRBV6-3 and TRBJ2-7; 7 bases map to TRBD1. Germline-derived CDR1 and CDR2 are MNHEY and SVGEGT. CDR3 size: 13 residues. DNA of the CDR3: TGTGCCAGCAGTTACTCGAGAACGGGGACAGTAGACTTC. This sequence encodes CASSYSRTGTVDF.

This clone was counted once. The CDR3 here is CASSFGGRSSYEQYF. CDR3 coding DNA: TGTGCCAGCAGTTTCGGGGGGAGGAGCTCCTACGAGCAGTACTTC. The gene calls are TRBV28 and TRBJ2-7, with TRBD2 identical over 7 bases. This CDR3 has 15 amino acids. Trimming removed 3 bases from V and 0 bases from J; junction bases left unmatched: 5. CDR1 and CDR2 from the germline V gene are MDHEN and SYDVKM.

This chain joins TRBV11-2 and TRBJ2-3; 8 bases fit TRBD1. Germline CDR1 and CDR2: SGHAT and FQNNGV. J was trimmed by 1 base and V by 5 bases; bases with no gene match: 5. The CDR3 loop spans 15 amino acids. The CDR3 DNA follows: TGTGCCAGCAGCGCTCGGACAGGGCGCACAGATACGCAGTATTTT. It translates to CASSARTGRTDTQYF.

The rearrangement uses TRBV28 and TRBJ1-2; D gene uncertain. Germline values: CDR1 MDHEN, CDR2 SYDVKM. The CDR3 has 14 amino acids. The germline V and J ends were trimmed by 1 base and 4 bases, with 10 bases remaining between them. The chain's CDR3 is CASSLSSGRYGYTF. The CDR3 bases are TGTGCCAGCAGTTTATCCAGCGGACGCTATGGCTACACCTTC.

The chain is built from TRBV18 and TRBJ1-1; D might be TRBD1 (5 bases). The CDR3 loop spans 13 amino acids. Trimming cost V 4 bases and J 3 bases, with 9 bases left between them. The V gene's germline CDR1 is KGHSH and CDR2 LQKENI. CDR3 amino acids: CASSQGMDTEAFF. CDR3 coding DNA: TGTGCCAGCTCACAGGGGATGGACACTGAAGCTTTCTTT.

This clone was observed a handful of times. This CDR3 is CASSSRDRAYNEQFF. The CDR3 DNA is TGTGCCAGCAGCTCCCGGGACAGAGCCTACAATGAGCAGTTCTTC. This rearrangement joins TRBV3-1 (or the pseudogene TRBV3-2) to TRBJ2-1; 7 bases match TRBD1. The J segment lost 2 bases and the V segment lost 5 bases, leaving 6 bases of the junction unmatched. The CDR3 contains 15 residues. Germline CDR1 and CDR2: LGHDT and YNNKEL (reference sequence).

The chain uses TRBV20-1 and TRBJ1-5; no reliable D call. V lost 3 bases and J 0 bases, leaving 12 bases between the germline ends. CDR1 and CDR2 (germline): DFQATT, SNEGSKA (reference sequence). The CDR3 totals 15 residues. The CDR3 DNA reads as TGCAGTGCTAGTCAGCGGGCCTATAGCAATCAGCCCCAGCATTTT. Residues: CSASQRAYSNQPQHF.

V is TRBV27 and J is TRBJ1-1; D is undetermined. CDR1 is MNHEY and CDR2 is SMNVEV in the germline V gene (reference sequence). The CDR3 loop spans 13 amino acids. V was shortened by 6 bases and J by 1 base, with 9 bases between the two germline ends. CDR3 residues: CASSLRENTEAFF. CDR3 nucleotides: TGTGCCAGCAGCCTCCGGGAGAACACTGAAGCTTTCTTT.

The rearrangement joins TRBV11-3 to TRBJ2-2; the D gene is possibly TRBD2 (5 bases). V was shortened by 8 bases and J by 2 bases, with 9 bases between the two germline ends. Germline CDR1 and CDR2: SGHNT and YENEEA. The CDR3 runs 13 residues. Here the CDR3 reads CASSRVNTGELFF. The CDR3 DNA reads TGTGCCAGCTCGAGGGTAAACACCGGGGAGCTGTTTTTT.

This chain links TRBV6-1 with TRBJ1-5, with no clear D. V was pared by 3 bases and J by 2 bases, with 8 bases between. Germline CDR1 is MNHNS and CDR2 is SASEGT. The CDR3 has 14 residues. The CDR3 here is CASSDPGGNQPQHF. The CDR3 nucleotides read TGTGCCAGCAGTGATCCCGGGGGCAATCAGCCCCAGCATTTT.

This chain links TRBV11-1 with TRBJ2-1; 7 nucleotides line up with TRBD2. V shed 3 bases and J 10 bases; nucleotides not matched to a gene: 12. CDR3 length equals 15 residues. Germline CDR1 reads SGHAT; CDR2 reads FQDESV (reference sequence). The CDR3 protein is CASSFIASGVGEQFF. CDR3 nucleotides: TGTGCCAGCAGCTTCATCGCTAGCGGCGTGGGAGAGCAGTTCTTC.

The chain joins TRBV19 to TRBJ2-3, with D possibly matching TRBD2 (5 bases). Germline V lookup: CDR1 LNHDA, CDR2 SQIVND (reference sequence). Between the trimmed V and J ends, which lost 6 bases and 0 bases, there was a span of 10 bases. CDR3 length: 14 amino acids. The CDR3 spells CASSSGRSTDTQYF. CDR3 coding DNA: TGTGCCAGTAGCTCGGGGAGAAGCACAGATACGCAGTATTTT. Full variable domain (outside the CDR3, taken from reference TRBV19 and TRBJ2-3): DGGITQSPKYLFRKEGQNVTLSCEQNLNHDAMYWYRQDPGQGLRLIYYSQIVNDFQKGDIAEGYSVSREKKESFPLTVTSAQKNPTAFYLCASSSGRSTDTQYFGPGTRLTVL.

The rearrangement joins TRBV5-1 to TRBJ1-3, with TRBD1 matching over 8 bases. The CDR3 totals 13 residues. Germline CDR1 reads SGHRS; CDR2 reads YFSETQ. With 4 bases clipped from V and 6 bases from J, the junction kept 3 bases outside the gene matches. CDR3 DNA sequence: TGCGCCAGCAGCCTGACAGGGGCAAACACCATATATTTT. It yields the protein CASSLTGANTIYF.

This rearrangement joins TRBV7-9 to TRBJ1-2; the D is unclear. Trimming left V 1 base short and J 4 bases short, with 16 bases between. Germline CDR1 and CDR2: SEHNR and FQNEAQ (reference sequence). This CDR3 contains 16 residues. DNA of the CDR3: TGTGCCAGCAGCTTAGGGGAGTGGGCAGAAGCCTATGGCTACACCTTC. This sequence encodes CASSLGEWAEAYGYTF.